A selection of T cell receptor beta chains follows, all from one sample in a study of identical twins. TCRdb re-called the 5' RACE reads through MiXCR, storing one row per CDR3 protein. The sample lists 240,000 or so distinct CDR3 sequences; approximately 7% were seen once. These records were also assigned to another study, of yellow fever vaccine responses in identical twins.

The material sequenced was memory (CD45RO+) T cells sorted from blood. The receptors derive from a woman aged 18-35 years in good health. The CDR3 runs from the conserved cysteine through the conserved F or W. The D gene is left open where the match is weak. Only part of the rows carry a size: once, few, many, or a class if the clone is expanded.

CASRRGENTEAFF | TGCGCCAGCAGACGGGGAGAGAACACTGAAGCTTTCTTT | TRBJ1-1 | NA | many | TRBV5-1
CASRPGGPYGYTF | TGTGCCAGCCGCCCGGGGGGGCCCTATGGCTACACCTTC | TRBJ1-2 | NA | many | TRBV6-1
CASTGSGGETQYF | TGTGCCAGCACTGGAAGCGGGGGTGAGACCCAGTACTTC | TRBJ2-5 | TRBD2 | few | TRBV2
CASSLATGHANTGELFF | TGCGCCAGCAGCTTGGCCACGGGACACGCGAACACCGGGGAGCTGTTTTTT | TRBJ2-2 | NA | NA | TRBV5-1
CASSTPGRSPQHF | TGTGCCAGCAGTACCCCGGGACGGTCGCCCCAGCATTTT | TRBJ1-5 | NA | many | TRBV12-3/TRBV12-4
CASSYSKARDTDTQYF | TGTGCCAGCAGTTACTCGAAGGCCCGGGACACAGATACGCAGTATTTT | TRBJ2-3 | NA | few | TRBV6-5
CSVVRTGGNTEAFF | TGCAGCGTTGTACGGACAGGGGGGAACACTGAAGCTTTCTTT | TRBJ1-1 | TRBD1 | few | TRBV29-1
CSAGLSMSSYNEQFF | TGCAGTGCTGGACTCTCCATGAGCTCCTACAATGAGCAGTTCTTC | TRBJ2-1 | NA | few | TRBV20-1
CASSQASQGIGGYTF | TGTGCCAGCAGCCAAGCAAGCCAAGGGATCGGTGGCTACACCTTC | TRBJ1-2 | NA | many | TRBV3-1
CASSHLREVTGELFF | TGTGCCAGCAGCCACCTGCGGGAGGTCACCGGGGAGCTGTTTTTT | TRBJ2-2 | TRBD2 | few | TRBV4-2
CASSQGNGGSYNSPLHF | TGCGCCAGCAGCCAAGGAAACGGCGGTTCCTATAATTCACCCCTCCACTTT | TRBJ1-6 | NA | many | TRBV4-1
CASSDAIGGYTF | TGTGCCAGCAGTGACGCAATCGGGGGCTACACCTTC | TRBJ1-2 | NA | few | TRBV6-4
CASSYGMNTEAFF | TGTGCCAGCAGCTATGGGATGAACACTGAAGCTTTCTTT | TRBJ1-1 | NA | many | TRBV7-2
CASSGDGRQETQYF | TGCGCCAGCAGCGGTGACGGACGGCAAGAGACCCAGTACTTC | TRBJ2-5 | NA | NA | TRBV5-1
CASSLGIGGADTQYF | TGTGCCAGCAGTTTGGGAATTGGGGGAGCAGATACGCAGTATTTT | TRBJ2-3 | NA | NA | TRBV12-3/TRBV12-4
CASSVTSGSGGAKQFF | TGTGCCAGCAGCGTAACTTCTGGTAGCGGGGGGGCCAAGCAGTTCTTC | TRBJ2-1 | TRBD2 | NA | TRBV9
CASSLAEGRKIYGYTF | TGTGCCAGCAGTTTAGCGGAGGGCAGAAAGATCTATGGCTACACCTTC | TRBJ1-2 | NA | many | TRBV12-3/TRBV12-4